This T cell receptor beta chain comes out of a study of T cell responses to AZD1222 COVID-19 vaccine. The study's findings and limits: Sampling that yielded the repertoires occurred only after the peak T cell response.

CDR1 and CDR2 from the germline V gene are LGHDT and YNNKEL (reference sequence). V was shortened by 0 bases and J by 5 bases, with 15 bases between the two germline ends. This CDR3 comprises 16 residues. Data came from immunoSEQ multiplex PCR; TCRdb stores just in-frame clones and leaves some out. This sample's table has around 140,000 clones. To note about this clone: What it binds is unknown.

The V and J genes are TRBV3-1 (or the pseudogene TRBV3-2) and TRBJ2-3, with D tentatively TRBD2 (6 bases). The clonotype was recovered from an adult in good health. Sequencing was performed on peripheral blood. The CDR3 reads CASSQDGDSGLDTQYF. The CDR3 DNA reads TGTGCCAGCAGCCAAGATGGGGATAGCGGATTAGATACGCAGTATTTT.